Following are 5 T cell receptor beta chains from one sample sequenced in a study of cytomegalovirus exposure and HLA in healthy donors. The PCR was carried out with 60 Vbeta primers and 13 Jbeta primers. Sequencing was performed with immunoSEQ multiplex PCR; in TCRdb, only in-frame clones are kept and a portion is missing. The sample holds approximately 32,000 clones, 80% to 90% seen once. The sequencing sample was made of PBMCs. The receptors were gathered from a woman aged 18-29 years in good health and CMV-seronegative.

The rearrangement links TRBV7-6 to TRBJ2-1, with D perhaps matching TRBD2 (6 bases). V lost 5 bases and J 0 bases, leaving 20 bases between the germline ends. The CDR3 is 18 residues long. Germline V gene sequence: CDR1 SGHVS, CDR2 FNYEAQ. For the CDR3, the DNA is TGTGCCAGCAGCGCTTCGACTAGGTCGGGTAGCTCCTACAATGAGCAGTTCTTC. As protein: CASSASTRSGSSYNEQFF.

This chain uses TRBV7-6 with TRBJ2-7; tentative D call: TRBD2 (7 bases). Germline CDR1 is SGHVS and CDR2 is FNYEAQ. The CDR3 runs 15 residues. V was trimmed by 5 bases and J by 5 bases, leaving 19 bases between them. The CDR3 bases are TGTGCCAGCAGCCCCTCGAGGGGCGGGGGCCACGAGCAGTACTTC. Translation: CASSPSRGGGHEQYF.

This chain connects TRBV11-2 to TRBJ2-3; the match to TRBD1 covers 8 bases. V dropped 5 bases and J dropped 4; count of bases not matched to a gene: 8. Germline CDR1 SGHAT, CDR2 FQNNGV. This CDR3 is 15 amino acids long. For the CDR3, the DNA is TGTGCCAGCAGCCCCTGGACAGGGATGTCAGATACGCAGTATTTT. Its translation is CASSPWTGMSDTQYF.

The gene calls are TRBV15 and TRBJ2-1; TRBD1 aligns across 9 bases. CDR1 and CDR2 (germline): LNHNV, YYDKDF (reference sequence). With V trimmed by 0 bases and J by 3 bases, 0 bases remained unmatched. The CDR3 sequence is 15 residues long. The CDR3 here is CATSRETGGYNEQFF. CDR3 coding DNA: TGTGCCACCAGCAGAGAGACAGGGGGCTACAATGAGCAGTTCTTC.

This clone appeared once. The chain recombines TRBV19 with TRBJ2-5; 8 positions agree with TRBD2. This CDR3 is 15 amino acids long. J gave up 3 bases and V 7 bases, and 10 bases lay outside the gene matches. From germline, CDR1 is LNHDA and CDR2 SQIVND (reference sequence). The CDR3 nucleotides are TGTGCCAGTACACAATCCGGGACTAGTGAAGAGACCCAGTACTTC. The encoded protein is CASTQSGTSEETQYF.